This entry concerns a single T cell receptor beta chain. This record belongs to a study of blood T cells in healthy people across ages. Germline V gene sequence: CDR1 ENHRY, CDR2 SYGVKD. The length of the CDR3 is 13 residues. The V end lost 8 bases, the J end lost 1 base, and 11 bases lay between the germline ends. Alongside a J-beta primer mix, a sample-barcoded 5' primer served in a second PCR lasting roughly 7 to 12 cycles. One entry per CDR3 protein, called by TCRdb with MiXCR from the 5' RACE reads. The sample has about 1,800,000 distinct CDR3 sequences; roughly 28% are singletons. The chain joins TRBV10-3 to TRBJ1-1; the D is unclear. Material for sequencing was blood. The clonotype originates from a woman aged 25 to 45 in good health. The CDR3 DNA sequence: TGTGCCATCGGGAACGAGGGGAACACTGAAGCTTTCTTT. This codes for CAIGNEGNTEAFF.